This T cell receptor beta chain was captured by sequencing in a study of T cell changes during pregnancy in multiple sclerosis (dated by TCRdb to the late 2010s). Concerning the study at large: In women with multiple sclerosis, the researchers looked at how the T cell repertoire shifted as pregnancy progressed.

As to this clone: Its antigen specificity is not known. It has no much larger one-base neighbor in the sample; base qualities were not kept.

The library was produced with the immunoSEQ multiplex PCR assay. Imported from immuneACCESS, the table was reduced by TCRdb to in-frame sequences with V and J called. These copies leave out some clones; in studies compared against another copy, an unresolved V gene accounts for under half, and the cause of the remainder is not known. Recorded for this sample are 45,000 to 65,000 clones; approximately 94% of them occurred a single time. 3% to 3.5% of the sample lies in the top ten. This specimen consisted of CD8+ T cells from peripheral blood mononuclear cells, obtained in the third trimester of pregnancy. The sequence derives from a female donor with multiple sclerosis, enrolled in a pregnancy study.

The CDR3 protein is CASSPQPGQSFGAFF. The DNA sequence reads TGTGCCAGCAGCCCCCAACCGGGACAGTCCTTTGGGGCTTTCTTT. Recombination connected TRBV13 to TRBJ1-1; 7 bases in the middle match TRBD1. Counted from cysteine to phenylalanine, this CDR3 has 15 amino acids. Solely the CDR3 DNA is kept, with 45 bases framed from the first base. The germline V gene encodes CDR1 PRHDT and CDR2 FYEKMQ (reference sequence). Trimming takes 5 bases off V and 11 bases off J; junction bases not matched to a gene: 17.